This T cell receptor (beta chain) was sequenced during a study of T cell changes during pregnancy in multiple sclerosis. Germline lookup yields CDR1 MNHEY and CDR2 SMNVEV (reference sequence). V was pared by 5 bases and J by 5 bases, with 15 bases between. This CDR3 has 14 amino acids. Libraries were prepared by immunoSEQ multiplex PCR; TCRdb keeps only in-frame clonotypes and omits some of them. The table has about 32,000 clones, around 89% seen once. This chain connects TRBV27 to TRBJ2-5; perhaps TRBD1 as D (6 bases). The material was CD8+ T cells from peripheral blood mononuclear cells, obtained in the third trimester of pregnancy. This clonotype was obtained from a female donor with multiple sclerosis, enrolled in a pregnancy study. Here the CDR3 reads CASSAGFQGETQYF. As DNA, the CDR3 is TGTGCCAGCAGTGCCGGGTTCCAGGGGGAGACCCAGTACTTC.